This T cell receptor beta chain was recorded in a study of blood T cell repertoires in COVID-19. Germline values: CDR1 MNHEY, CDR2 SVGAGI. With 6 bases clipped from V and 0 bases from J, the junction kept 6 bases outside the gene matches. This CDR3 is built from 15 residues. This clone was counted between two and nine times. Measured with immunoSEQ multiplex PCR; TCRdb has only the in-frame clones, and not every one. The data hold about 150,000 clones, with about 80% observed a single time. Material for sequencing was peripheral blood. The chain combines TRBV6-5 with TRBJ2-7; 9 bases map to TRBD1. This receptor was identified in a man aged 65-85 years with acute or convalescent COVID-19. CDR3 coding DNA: TGTGCCAGCAGCCCCGGACAGGGGATCTCCTACGAGCAGTACTTC. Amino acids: CASSPGQGISYEQYF.